The 20 T cell receptor beta chains below all came from one sample that was sequenced in a study of shared clonotypes between healthy human individuals. Clones were read by immunoSEQ multiplex PCR, and TCRdb kept only the in-frame ones, dropping some. The data show around 1.5 million clones, under 99% seen once. The sequencing input was naive CD4+ T cells sorted from blood. Subset reported: CD45RA+ positively selected. The receptor set was obtained from a man in his thirties or forties in good health.

This sequence joins TRBV6-5 and TRBJ2-7, with a weak D call TRBD2 (6 bases). The CDR3 is 13 amino acids. V gave up 7 bases and J gave up 3 bases, with 13 bases separating them. Germline assignment: CDR1 MNHEY and CDR2 SVGAGI. The CDR3 here is CASTNGGNYEQYF. The CDR3 bases are TGTGCCAGCACCAACGGGGGTAACTACGAGCAGTACTTC.

This clone has a single count. This chain links TRBV2 with TRBJ2-3; perhaps D is TRBD1 or TRBD2 (5 bases each). CDR3 length: 12 residues. In germline, CDR1 is SNHLY, CDR2 FYNNEI. Trimming pared 4 bases from V and 8 bases from J, leaving 10 bases between. CDR3 amino acids: CASSVRDVTQYF. In DNA, the CDR3 is TGTGCCAGCAGTGTAAGGGACGTTACGCAGTATTTT.

A single count supports this clone. The rearrangement uses TRBV5-4 and TRBJ2-3; 8 bases are a match to TRBD2. V dropped 4 bases and J dropped 6; count of bases not matched to a gene: 19. Germline V lookup: CDR1 SGHNT, CDR2 YYREEE (reference sequence). CDR3 length equals 18 residues. The CDR3 sequence is CASSGGVSGSPPVDTQYF. CDR3 coding DNA: TGTGCCAGCAGCGGGGGAGTCAGCGGGAGTCCCCCGGTGGATACGCAGTATTTT.

The chain has TRBV9 and TRBJ2-7; 7 nucleotides line up with TRBD1. V lost 4 bases, J lost 2 bases, and 9 bases stayed unmatched. The V gene's germline CDR1 is SGDLS and CDR2 YYNGEE. The CDR3 sequence is 15 residues long. This CDR3 reads CASSTRPGTAYEQYF. CDR3 nucleotides: TGTGCCAGCAGCACCCGCCCCGGGACAGCCTACGAGCAGTACTTC.

This sequence joins TRBV5-1 and TRBJ1-1; tentatively, D is TRBD1 (6 bases). The CDR3 is made up of 14 amino acids. Trimming left V 0 bases short and J 11 bases short, with 17 bases between. Germline-derived CDR1 and CDR2 are SGHRS and YFSETQ. The CDR3 loop reads CASSLAIGEGEAFF. The DNA of the CDR3 is TGCGCCAGCAGCTTGGCCATTGGGGAGGGGGAGGCTTTCTTT.

The V call is TRBV5-4, the J call TRBJ1-6; D might be TRBD1 (5 bases). V lost 9 bases and J 1 base, leaving 14 bases between the germline ends. The CDR3 extends over 15 amino acids. Germline V gene lookup returns CDR1 SGHNT and CDR2 YYREEE (reference sequence). CDR3 protein: CATTQGESYNSPLHF. CDR3 DNA: TGTGCCACTACGCAAGGGGAATCCTATAATTCACCCCTCCACTTT.

The chain has TRBV5-1 and TRBJ1-1; D uncertain. This CDR3 is built from 13 residues. Germline V gives CDR1 SGHRS, CDR2 YFSETQ. Trimming shortened V by 1 base and J by 4 bases, and 8 bases separated the two germline ends. The CDR3 loop reads CASSLTSSTEAFF. DNA for the CDR3: TGCGCCAGCAGCTTGACTTCCTCCACTGAAGCTTTCTTT.

For the CDR3, the DNA is TGCGCCAGCCACGACGTCGCCTCCTACGAGCAGTACTTC. Protein product: CASHDVASYEQYF. The gene calls are TRBV5-1 and TRBJ2-7; D is uncertain. This CDR3 spans 13 amino acids. Trimming left V 7 bases short and J 0 bases short, with 11 bases between. CDR1 and CDR2 (germline): SGHRS, YFSETQ.

The rearrangement joins TRBV29-1 to TRBJ2-3; D uncertain. The V end lost 3 bases, the J end lost 5 bases, and 6 bases lay between the germline ends. There are 11 residues in the CDR3. Germline V lookup: CDR1 SQVTM, CDR2 ANQGSEA. DNA for the CDR3: TGCAGCGTTGAGGCAAAAGATACGCAGTATTTT. This codes for CSVEAKDTQYF.

The chain combines TRBV10-3 with TRBJ2-3; D not certain. V was shortened by 2 bases and J by 8 bases, with 8 bases between the two germline ends. From germline, CDR1 is ENHRY and CDR2 SYGVKD. The CDR3 length is 12 residues. CDR3 sequence: CAISEPESTQYF. CDR3 in DNA: TGTGCCATCAGTGAGCCGGAGTCTACGCAGTATTTT.

This chain joins TRBV27 and TRBJ1-3; a weak D match, TRBD1 (5 bases). With 6 bases removed from V and 4 bases from J, the gap between germline ends came to 16 bases. Germline-derived CDR1 and CDR2 are MNHEY and SMNVEV (reference sequence). This CDR3 spans 15 amino acids. CDR3 in amino acids: CASRGRGDSGNTIYF. The CDR3 nucleotides are TGTGCCAGCAGGGGGCGAGGGGATTCCGGAAACACCATATATTTT.

This sequence joins TRBV2 and TRBJ2-7; 7 bases are a match to TRBD1. Germline loops: CDR1 SNHLY, CDR2 FYNNEI. The J segment lost 0 bases and the V segment lost 4 bases, leaving 3 bases of the junction unmatched. This CDR3 is built from 14 residues. CDR3 protein: CASSGDSFSYEQYF. In DNA form, the CDR3 reads TGTGCCAGCAGTGGGGACAGTTTCTCCTACGAGCAGTACTTC.

This chain links TRBV27 with TRBJ1-1; D gene ambiguous. The V end lost 3 bases, the J end lost 2 bases, and 7 bases lay between the germline ends. The CDR3 extends over 13 amino acids. Germline CDR1 reads MNHEY; CDR2 reads SMNVEV (reference sequence). CDR3 amino acids: CASSFWPNTEAFF. The CDR3 DNA reads as TGTGCCAGCAGTTTTTGGCCAAACACTGAAGCTTTCTTT.

V is TRBV7-9 and J is TRBJ2-3, with D tentatively TRBD2 (5 bases). The V gene's germline CDR1 is SEHNR and CDR2 FQNEAQ (reference sequence). The V gene lost 0 bases and the J gene lost 4 bases, with 8 bases spanning the gap. This CDR3 is 14 amino acids long. The CDR3 DNA follows: TGTGCCAGCAGCTTAGCGGCGGGTTCAGATACGCAGTATTTT. Its protein is CASSLAAGSDTQYF.

The V call is TRBV7-6, the J call TRBJ1-2, with 7 bases identical to TRBD1. Unmatched junction bases numbered 3, after V lost 6 bases and J lost 5 bases. Germline CDR1 is SGHVS and CDR2 is FNYEAQ. The CDR3 is made up of 12 amino acids. The CDR3 sequence is CASSPRGYGYTF. The DNA of the CDR3 is TGTGCCAGCAGTCCCAGGGGGTATGGCTACACCTTC.

The chain carries TRBV28 and TRBJ2-7; the match to TRBD2 covers 9 bases. The ends lost 4 bases at V and 5 bases at J; junction bases unmatched: 9. The germline V gene encodes CDR1 MDHEN and CDR2 SYDVKM. CDR3 length: 15 amino acids. For the CDR3, the DNA is TGTGCCAGCAGTTACGCGGGAGGGCCTTTCGACGAGCAGTACTTC. Amino acid sequence: CASSYAGGPFDEQYF.

J is TRBJ2-1 and V is TRBV5-4, with 7 nucleotides matching TRBD2. Germline V gene lookup returns CDR1 SGHNT and CDR2 YYREEE (reference sequence). V dropped 0 bases and J dropped 4; count of bases not matched to a gene: 10. CDR3 length: 17 amino acids. The CDR3 spells CASSLGGRGETYNEQFF. The CDR3 DNA is TGTGCCAGCAGCTTGGGGGGCCGGGGGGAAACTTACAATGAGCAGTTCTTC.

The rearrangement links TRBV6-5 to TRBJ1-2, with D perhaps TRBD1 (5 bases). Germline CDR1 MNHEY, CDR2 SVGAGI. Trimming cost V 8 bases and J 7 bases, with 14 bases left between them. The CDR3 spans 12 residues. The CDR3 DNA is TGTGCCAGCTCCAATTGGGGGGGTGGCTACACCTTC. Translation: CASSNWGGGYTF.

V and J are TRBV11-2 and TRBJ2-5; 13 nucleotides match TRBD2. The CDR3 runs to 16 residues. The junction had 8 bases not matched to a gene; V was cut back by 5 bases and J by 5 bases. Germline V gene sequence: CDR1 SGHAT, CDR2 FQNNGV. The chain's CDR3 is CASSPRLAGGAETQYF. The CDR3 DNA is TGTGCCAGCAGCCCAAGACTAGCGGGAGGTGCGGAGACCCAGTACTTC. Using reference TRBV11-2 and TRBJ2-5 for the parts outside the CDR3, the full variable domain is EAGVAQSPRYKIIEKRQSVAFWCNPISGHATLYWYQQILGQGPKLLIQFQNNGVVDDSQLPKDRFSAERLKGVDSTLKIQPAKLEDSAVYLCASSPRLAGGAETQYFGPGTRLLVL.

In DNA form, the CDR3 reads TGTGCCACCAGCAGAGGAGGTACTAGCAATCAGCCCCAGCATTTT. Translation gives CATSRGGTSNQPQHF. The V and J genes are TRBV15 and TRBJ1-5; D uncertain. Per the germline V gene, CDR1 is LNHNV and CDR2 is YYDKDF (reference sequence). Trimming stripped 1 base from V and 0 bases from J, with 7 bases between. The CDR3 totals 15 residues.